This T cell receptor beta chain was captured by sequencing in a study of identical twins. This clonotype was counted between two and nine times. The antigen is unknown. TCRdb re-analysed the 5' RACE reads in MiXCR, keeping a single row per CDR3 protein. The table lists fewer than 650,000 distinct CDR3 sequences, about 7% of them singletons, with about 1.5% in the top ten. Study outcomes and limitations: Surplus twin overlap in beta out-of-frame sequences was less pronounced.

This CDR3 region has 16 residues. The V gene's germline CDR1 is MGHRA and CDR2 YSYEKL. The V end lost 7 bases, the J end lost 0 bases, and 17 bases lay between the germline ends. This sample also appeared in a second study, on yellow fever vaccine responses in identical twins. From that study: Reportedly, twins' vaccine T cell responses looked partly convergent and partly personalized.

Sequencing used PBMCs. This TCR was sampled from a woman under 30 in good health. The chain employs TRBV4-1 and TRBJ2-3; perhaps TRBD1 as D (6 bases). The CDR3 is CASKGLRDTSTDTQYF. The CDR3 bases are TGCGCCAGCAAAGGTCTCAGGGACACGAGCACAGATACGCAGTATTTT.